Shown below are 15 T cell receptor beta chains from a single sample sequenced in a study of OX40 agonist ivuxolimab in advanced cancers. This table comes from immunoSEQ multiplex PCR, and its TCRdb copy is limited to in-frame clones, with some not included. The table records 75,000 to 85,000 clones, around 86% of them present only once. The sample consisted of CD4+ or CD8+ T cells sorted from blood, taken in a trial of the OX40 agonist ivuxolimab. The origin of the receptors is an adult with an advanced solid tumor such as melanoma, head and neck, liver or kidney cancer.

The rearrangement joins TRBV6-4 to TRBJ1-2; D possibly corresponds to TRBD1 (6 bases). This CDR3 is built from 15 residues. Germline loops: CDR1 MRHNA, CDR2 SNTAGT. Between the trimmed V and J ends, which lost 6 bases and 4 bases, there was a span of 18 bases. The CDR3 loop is CASSGQHLRVYGYTF. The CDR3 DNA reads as TGTGCCAGCAGCGGACAGCACCTGAGGGTCTATGGCTACACCTTC.

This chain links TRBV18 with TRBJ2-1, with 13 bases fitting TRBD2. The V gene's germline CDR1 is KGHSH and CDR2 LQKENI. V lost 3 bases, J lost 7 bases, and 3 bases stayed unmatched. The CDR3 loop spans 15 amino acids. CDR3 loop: CASSPTSGRTNEQFF. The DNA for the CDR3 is TGTGCCAGCTCACCGACTAGCGGGAGGACTAATGAGCAGTTCTTC.

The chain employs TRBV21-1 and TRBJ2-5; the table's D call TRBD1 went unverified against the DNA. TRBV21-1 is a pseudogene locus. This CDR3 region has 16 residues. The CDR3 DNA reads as TGTGCCAGCAGGGAGGGTTTAAGGGACAGCCAAGAGACCCAGTACTTC. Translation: CASREGLRDSQETQYF.

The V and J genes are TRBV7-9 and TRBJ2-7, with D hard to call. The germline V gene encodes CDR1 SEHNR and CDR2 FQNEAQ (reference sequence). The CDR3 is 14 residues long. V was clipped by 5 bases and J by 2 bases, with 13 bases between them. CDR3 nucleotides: TGTGCCAGCAGCCCTACGGTCTCCACCTACGAGCAGTACTTC. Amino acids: CASSPTVSTYEQYF.

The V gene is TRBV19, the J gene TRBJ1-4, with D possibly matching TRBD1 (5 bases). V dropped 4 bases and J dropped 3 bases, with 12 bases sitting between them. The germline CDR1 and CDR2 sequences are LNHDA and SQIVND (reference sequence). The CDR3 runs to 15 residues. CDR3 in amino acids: CASSTSGTANEKLFF. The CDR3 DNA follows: TGTGCCAGTAGTACCTCCGGGACGGCTAATGAAAAACTGTTTTTT.

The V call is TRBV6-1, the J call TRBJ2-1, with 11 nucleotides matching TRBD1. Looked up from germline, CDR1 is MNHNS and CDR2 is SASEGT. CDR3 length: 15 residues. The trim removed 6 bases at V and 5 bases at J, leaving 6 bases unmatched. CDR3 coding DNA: TGTGCCAGCAGGGACAGGGGGCGGGCCCACAATGAGCAGTTCTTC. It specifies CASRDRGRAHNEQFF.

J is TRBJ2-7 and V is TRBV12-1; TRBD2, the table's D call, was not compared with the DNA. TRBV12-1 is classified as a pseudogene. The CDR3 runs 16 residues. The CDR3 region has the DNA TGTGCCAGCAGCCCATACGCGGGGGGCCGCTCCTACGAGCAGTACTTC. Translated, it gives CASSPYAGGRSYEQYF.

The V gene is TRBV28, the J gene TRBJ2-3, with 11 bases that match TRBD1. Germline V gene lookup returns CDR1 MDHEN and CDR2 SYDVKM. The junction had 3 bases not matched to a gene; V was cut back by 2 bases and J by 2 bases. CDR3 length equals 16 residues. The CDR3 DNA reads TGTGCCAGCAGTTTAGGGACAGGGGGACCCACAGATACGCAGTATTTT. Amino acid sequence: CASSLGTGGPTDTQYF.

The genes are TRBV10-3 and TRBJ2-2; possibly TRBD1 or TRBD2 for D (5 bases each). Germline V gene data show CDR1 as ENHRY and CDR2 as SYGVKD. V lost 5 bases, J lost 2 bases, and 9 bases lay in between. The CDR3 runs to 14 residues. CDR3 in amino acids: CAISWDANTGELFF. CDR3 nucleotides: TGTGCCATCAGTTGGGACGCCAACACCGGGGAGCTGTTTTTT.

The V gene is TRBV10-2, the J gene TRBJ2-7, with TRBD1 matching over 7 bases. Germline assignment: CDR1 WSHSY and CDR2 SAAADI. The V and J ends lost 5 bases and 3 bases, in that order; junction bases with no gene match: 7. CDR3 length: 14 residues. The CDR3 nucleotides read TGCGCCAGCAGTTCCGGGACAGACTTCTACGAGCAGTACTTC. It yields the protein CASSSGTDFYEQYF.

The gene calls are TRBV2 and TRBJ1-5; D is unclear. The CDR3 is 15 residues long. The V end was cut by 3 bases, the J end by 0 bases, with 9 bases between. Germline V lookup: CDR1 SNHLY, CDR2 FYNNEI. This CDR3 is CASSESEVSNQPQHF. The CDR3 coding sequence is TGTGCCAGCAGTGAGTCGGAGGTTAGCAATCAGCCCCAGCATTTT.

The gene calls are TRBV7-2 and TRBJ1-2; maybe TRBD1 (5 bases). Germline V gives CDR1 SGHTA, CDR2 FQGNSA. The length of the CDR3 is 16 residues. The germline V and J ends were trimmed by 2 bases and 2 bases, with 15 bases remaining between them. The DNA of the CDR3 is TGTGCCAGCAGCTTATTGCCGGCGGGGGAGAACTATGGCTACACCTTC. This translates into CASSLLPAGENYGYTF.

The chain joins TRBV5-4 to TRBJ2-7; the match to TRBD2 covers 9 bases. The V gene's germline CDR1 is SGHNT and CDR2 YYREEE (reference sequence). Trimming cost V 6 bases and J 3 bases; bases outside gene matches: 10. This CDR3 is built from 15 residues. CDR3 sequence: CASTTGTSLVYEQYF. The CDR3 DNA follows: TGTGCCAGCACCACCGGGACTAGCTTGGTCTACGAGCAGTACTTC.

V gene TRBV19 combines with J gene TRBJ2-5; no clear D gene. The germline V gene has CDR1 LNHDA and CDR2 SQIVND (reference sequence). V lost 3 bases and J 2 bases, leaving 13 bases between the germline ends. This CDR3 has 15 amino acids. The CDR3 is CASSMFVGGQETQYF. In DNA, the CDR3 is TGTGCCAGTAGTATGTTTGTGGGCGGACAAGAGACCCAGTACTTC.

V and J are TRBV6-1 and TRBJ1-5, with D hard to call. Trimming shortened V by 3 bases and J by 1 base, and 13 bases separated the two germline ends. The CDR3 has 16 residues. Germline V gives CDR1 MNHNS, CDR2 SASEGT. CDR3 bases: TGTGCCAGCAGTGAGAGGGCACCTGGGAGCAATCAGCCCCAGCATTTT. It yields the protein CASSERAPGSNQPQHF.